Included here is one T cell receptor beta chain sequence, with context. The target antigen is unknown. V gave up 3 bases and J gave up 4 bases, with 24 bases separating them. This CDR3 is built from 18 residues. The germline CDR1 and CDR2 sequences are SGHAT and FQNNGV. TCRdb re-called the 5' RACE reads with MiXCR, one entry per CDR3 protein. The sample has 700,000 or so distinct CDR3 sequences, over 15% seen once. This sample is drawn from a study of CD8 T cells in ankylosing spondylitis. The study's findings and limits: CD8+ cells made up the disease-linked clones, which were relatively rare in peripheral blood. Within ankylosing spondylitis blood, a TCR beta motif made up of seven or eight highly homologous variants appeared to be characteristic. A subset of motif variants has previously been described in the synovial fluid and blood of reactive arthritis. It was reported that disease-linked clones were significantly enriched in matched ankylosing spondylitis synovial fluid.

The sequencing input was blood, either unsorted or a sorted T cell fraction (not recorded which). The V gene is TRBV11-2, the J gene TRBJ2-5; possibly TRBD1 or TRBD2 for D (5 bases each). The sequence came from a male donor with ankylosing spondylitis. Written as DNA, the CDR3 is TGTGCCAGCAGCTTTACCCACCTAGCTCGGGGAAGGGGAGAGACCCAGTACTTC. It codes for CASSFTHLARGRGETQYF.